The 20 T cell receptor beta chains given below trace back to one sample, sequenced in a study of blood T cells in healthy people across ages. A second roughly 6 to 11 cycle PCR used barcoded and J-beta primers. TCRdb re-called the 5' RACE reads through MiXCR, storing one row per CDR3 protein. Of around 1,800,000 distinct CDR3 sequences listed, about two fifths are singletons. The sample taken for sequencing was blood. These receptors came from a human donor in good health.

This clonotype has just a few counts. The chain carries TRBV29-1 and TRBJ1-2; no clear D. Germline V lookup: CDR1 SQVTM, CDR2 ANQGSEA. Trimming took off 4 bases at V and 4 bases at J, with 7 bases between the two ends. The CDR3 sequence is 11 residues long. The CDR3 spells CSVVNSYGYTF. CDR3 in DNA: TGCAGCGTTGTGAACAGCTATGGCTACACCTTC.

The chain carries TRBV7-2 and TRBJ2-3; D call uncertain. Trimming took off 4 bases at V and 5 bases at J, with 13 bases between the two ends. This CDR3 region has 14 residues. CDR1 and CDR2 from the germline V gene are SGHTA and FQGNSA. In DNA form, the CDR3 reads TGTGCCAGCAGCTCAACCCCCCAGGAAGATACGCAGTATTTT. This codes for CASSSTPQEDTQYF.

As to this clonotype: It may be a read error: a sequence one base away is much more abundant. The chain carries TRBV10-3 and TRBJ2-1, with 10 positions matching TRBD1. The ends lost 7 bases at V and 10 bases at J; junction bases unmatched: 10. The CDR3 is 14 amino acids. CDR1 is ENHRY, CDR2 SYGVKD, per germline. CDR3 DNA: TGTGCCATCACCGGGGACAGGGGATCCTACGAGCAGTTCTTC. Translated, it gives CAITGDRGSYEQFF.

This rearrangement joins TRBV20-1 to TRBJ2-7; 8 bases line up with TRBD1. Per germline, CDR1 DFQATT and CDR2 SNEGSKA (reference sequence). The trim removed 0 bases at V and 3 bases at J, leaving 7 bases unmatched. The CDR3 contains 15 residues. The CDR3 spells CSARDPAQGDYEQYF. The CDR3 DNA follows: TGCAGTGCTAGAGATCCTGCACAGGGGGACTACGAGCAGTACTTC.

This clonotype was detected a few times. The CDR3 region is CATHHVSGNQPQHF. CDR3 DNA: TGTGCCACCCACCACGTTTCGGGCAATCAGCCCCAGCATTTT. The chain has TRBV28 and TRBJ1-5, with D uncertain. Trimming took off 10 bases at V and 2 bases at J, with 15 bases between the two ends. CDR1 is MDHEN and CDR2 is SYDVKM in the germline V gene. The CDR3 contains 14 residues.

The table lists this clonotype with a few counts. The CDR3 nucleotides are TGCAGTGCTAGTGACAGGGGTGCCCTCTCCTACGAGCAGTACTTC. Translation gives CSASDRGALSYEQYF. This chain links TRBV20-1 with TRBJ2-7; TRBD1 matches 8 bases. Germline loops: CDR1 DFQATT, CDR2 SNEGSKA (reference sequence). V trimming: 3 bases; J trimming: 0 bases; junction bases outside the gene matches: 7. This CDR3 has 15 residues.

A remark on this clonotype: Its ends do not fully match the called genes, so a read error is possible. V usage is TRBV5-6 and J usage is TRBJ1-1; D is ambiguous. Germline assignment: CDR1 SGHDT and CDR2 YYEEEE. The CDR3 is 14 amino acids. CDR3 in amino acids: CAGSYSGGHTEAFF. The CDR3, as DNA: TGTGCCGGCAGCTATTCCGGCGGACACACTGAAGCTTTCTTT.

The chain carries TRBV19 and TRBJ2-1; 13 bases align to TRBD2. The CDR3 consists of 15 residues. Germline V gene sequence: CDR1 LNHDA, CDR2 SQIVND (reference sequence). The junction had 8 bases not matched to a gene; V was cut back by 5 bases and J by 10 bases. CDR3 protein: CASSPTSGGAVEQFF. In nucleotides, the CDR3 is TGTGCCAGTAGTCCTACTAGCGGGGGGGCCGTGGAGCAGTTCTTC.

Concerning this clonotype itself: At one end, the junction sequence differs from germline, possibly due to a read error. This rearrangement joins TRBV7-9 to TRBJ2-7; possible D gene TRBD1, 6 bases. Germline CDR1 SEHNR, CDR2 FQNEAQ (reference sequence). This CDR3 has 18 amino acids. CDR3 region: CASSSNSHRDIIPYERYF. The CDR3 DNA sequence: TGTGCCAGCAGTTCCAACTCCCACCGGGACATAATTCCCTACGAGCGGTACTTC.

This clonotype was observed a handful of times. The genes are TRBV6-2 or TRBV6-3 and TRBJ1-1; tentative D call: TRBD1 (5 bases). Germline V gene lookup returns CDR1 MNHEY and CDR2 SVGEGT. This CDR3 region has 12 residues. Trimming took 5 bases from V and 11 from J, leaving 15 bases between them. CDR3 bases: TGTGCCAGCAGTACAGGCCAGCCGGCGGCTTTCTTT. Encoded protein: CASSTGQPAAFF.

With respect to this clonotype: Compared with germline, one end of the junction differs, possibly owing to a read error. The chain joins TRBV6-2 or TRBV6-3 to TRBJ2-4, with 9 bases fitting TRBD1. The J call is in doubt because the DNA end fits TRBJ2-7 better. The CDR3 contains 14 residues. Germline V lookup: CDR1 MNHEY, CDR2 SVGEGT. This chain's CDR3 is CASGYTGTGNEQYF. CDR3 nucleotide sequence: TGTGCCAGCGGTTACACTGGGACAGGGAACGAGCAGTACTTC.

V and J are TRBV11-2 and TRBJ1-2, with D perhaps TRBD1 (5 bases). Trimming pared 0 bases from V and 8 bases from J, leaving 16 bases between. CDR1 is SGHAT and CDR2 is FQNNGV in the germline V gene. The CDR3 covers 15 residues. CDR3 nucleotides: TGTGCCAGCAGCTTAGACCCGGGGGTCCTCTCGGGCTACACCTTC. Residues: CASSLDPGVLSGYTF.

This clonotype came up a few times. The rearrangement links TRBV7-2 to TRBJ1-1, with D unclear. The CDR3 totals 14 residues. From germline, CDR1 is SGHTA and CDR2 FQGNSA. The V end was cut by 5 bases, the J end by 3 bases, with 13 bases between. The CDR3 is CASSIKSGDTEAFF. For the CDR3, the DNA is TGTGCCAGCAGCATAAAAAGCGGGGACACTGAAGCTTTCTTT.

This clonotype was seen only a few times. This chain joins TRBV12-3 or TRBV12-4 and TRBJ2-7; TRBD1 matches 9 bases. This CDR3 spans 15 amino acids. J was trimmed by 1 base and V by 7 bases; bases with no gene match: 8. CDR3 region: CASTRRQGGSYEQYF. CDR3 nucleotides: TGTGCCAGCACAAGGAGACAGGGGGGATCCTACGAGCAGTACTTC.

V is TRBV4-3 and J is TRBJ1-4; D might be TRBD1 (6 bases). Germline V CDR1 and CDR2: LGHNA, YSLEER. The V end lost 0 bases, the J end lost 3 bases, and 14 bases lay between the germline ends. The CDR3 loop spans 17 amino acids. The CDR3 DNA reads as TGCGCCAGCAGCCAAGAGATCTTCGGGACACCTAATGAAAAACTGTTTTTT. Translation: CASSQEIFGTPNEKLFF.

The V gene is TRBV29-1, the J gene TRBJ2-1, with 10 bases fitting TRBD2. J lost 6 bases, V lost 6 bases, and 26 bases had no gene match. This CDR3 contains 20 residues. Germline lookup yields CDR1 SQVTM and CDR2 ANQGSEA. The CDR3 DNA is TGCAGCGTGAAGCCCAAGGGACTAGCGTTGGCTCCTACAATGTTCAATGAGCAGTTCTTC. This codes for CSVKPKGLALAPTMFNEQFF.

The chain links TRBV4-1 to TRBJ2-3, with TRBD2 matching 11 bases. The V segment lost 0 bases and the J segment 2 bases; nucleotides outside the gene matches: 10. The CDR3 has 19 residues. Germline CDR1 is MGHRA and CDR2 is YSYEKL. The CDR3 reads CASSQDTMTSGALTDTQYF. The CDR3 nucleotides are TGCGCCAGCAGCCAAGATACTATGACTAGCGGGGCACTCACAGATACGCAGTATTTT.

V and J are TRBV7-2 and TRBJ2-5; D unclear. This CDR3 spans 14 amino acids. Germline V CDR1 and CDR2: SGHTA, FQGNSA. V lost 5 bases and J lost 0, with 10 bases in between. CDR3 sequence: CASSQSYNQETQYF. The CDR3 coding sequence is TGTGCCAGCAGCCAGTCCTACAACCAAGAGACCCAGTACTTC.

The V gene is TRBV19, the J gene TRBJ2-1; TRBD2 matches at 10 bases. This CDR3 has 13 amino acids. Per germline, CDR1 LNHDA and CDR2 SQIVND (reference sequence). V was clipped by 8 bases and J by 9 bases; unmatched bases: 7. This CDR3 is CASSSGGWSEQFF. The CDR3 nucleotides are TGTGCCAGTTCTAGCGGGGGATGGAGTGAGCAGTTCTTC.

The table lists this clonotype with a few counts. The chain recombines TRBV20-1 with TRBJ1-4; TRBD1 agrees at 7 bases. The CDR3 extends over 17 amino acids. V dropped 4 bases and J dropped 0; count of bases not matched to a gene: 11. Germline lookup yields CDR1 DFQATT and CDR2 SNEGSKA (reference sequence). Written as DNA, the CDR3 is TGCAGTGCTAAAGACAGGGAAAAGATAGCAACTAATGAAAAACTGTTTTTT. This encodes CSAKDREKIATNEKLFF.